This TCR beta chain was obtained from a study of shared clonotypes between healthy human individuals. Overall study context: CD4 naive and memory got three plates each, CD8 naive two, CD8 memory one. Study results and limitations: In general, naive subsets displayed greater estimated richness than memory subsets did.

Per germline, CDR1 SGHTA and CDR2 FQGNSA. V was clipped by 5 bases and J by 6 bases; unmatched bases: 8. The CDR3 is 16 residues long. In this sample, this clone turned up once. Its antigen is unknown. Naivety among CD8 cells was defined by CD45RO negativity and positive CCR7 selection, thereby excluding terminally differentiated effector memory CD45RA+ cells. Assay: immunoSEQ multiplex PCR; the TCRdb copy retains only in-frame clones and omits some. The table shows fewer than 850,000 clones, with around 96% occurring only once. The chain employs TRBV7-2 and TRBJ2-5, with TRBD2 identical over 14 bases. This receptor was identified in a man aged 25 to 45 in good health. Sequenced input: naive CD8+ T cells sorted from blood. CDR3 nucleotide sequence: TGTGCCAGCAGCCGAGGGACTAGCGGGAGACTAAAGACCCAGTACTTC. This gives the protein CASSRGTSGRLKTQYF.